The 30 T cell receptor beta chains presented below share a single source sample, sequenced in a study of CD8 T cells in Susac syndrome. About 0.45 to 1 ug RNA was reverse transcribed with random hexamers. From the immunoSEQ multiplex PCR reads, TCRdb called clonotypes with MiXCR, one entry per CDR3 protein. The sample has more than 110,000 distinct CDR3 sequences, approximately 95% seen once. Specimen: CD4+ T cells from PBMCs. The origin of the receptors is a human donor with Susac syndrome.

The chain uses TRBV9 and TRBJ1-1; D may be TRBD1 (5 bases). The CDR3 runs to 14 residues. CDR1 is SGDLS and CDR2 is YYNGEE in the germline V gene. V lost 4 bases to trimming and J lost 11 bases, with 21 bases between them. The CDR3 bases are TGTGCCAGCAGCCCTCGGGACTACGTTGGTATCGCTTTCTTT. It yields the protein CASSPRDYVGIAFF.

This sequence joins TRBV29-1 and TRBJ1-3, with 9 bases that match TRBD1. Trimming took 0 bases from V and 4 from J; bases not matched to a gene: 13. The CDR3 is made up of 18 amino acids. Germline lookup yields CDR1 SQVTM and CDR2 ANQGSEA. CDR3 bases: TGCAGCGTTGAAGATACGTCACCCCTCGGGACAGGGGGAAACACCATATATTTT. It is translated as CSVEDTSPLGTGGNTIYF. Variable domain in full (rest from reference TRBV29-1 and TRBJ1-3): SAVISQKPSRDICQRGTSLTIQCQVDSQVTMMFWYRQQPGQSLTLIATANQGSEATYESGFVIDKFPISRPNLTFSTLTVSNMSPEDSSIYLCSVEDTSPLGTGGNTIYFGEGSWLTVV.

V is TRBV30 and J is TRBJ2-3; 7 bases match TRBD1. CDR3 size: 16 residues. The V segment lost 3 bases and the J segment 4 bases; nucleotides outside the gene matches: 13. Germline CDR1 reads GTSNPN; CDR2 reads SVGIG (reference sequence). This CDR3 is CAWSAPWGQKSDTQYF. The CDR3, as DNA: TGTGCCTGGAGCGCTCCGTGGGGACAGAAATCAGATACGCAGTATTTT.

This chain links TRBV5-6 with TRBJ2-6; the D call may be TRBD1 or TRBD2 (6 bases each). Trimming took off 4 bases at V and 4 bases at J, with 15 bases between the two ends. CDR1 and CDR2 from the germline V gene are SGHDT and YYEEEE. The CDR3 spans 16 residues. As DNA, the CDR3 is TGTGCCAGCAGCGTCCTGGGGGGCAAGGGGGCCAACGTCCTGACTTTC. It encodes CASSVLGGKGANVLTF. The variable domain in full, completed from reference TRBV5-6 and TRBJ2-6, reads DAGVTQSPTHLIKTRGQQVTLRCSPKSGHDTVSWYQQALGQGPQFIFQYYEEEERQRGNFPDRFSGHQFPNYSSELNVNALLLGDSALYLCASSVLGGKGANVLTFGAGSRLTVL.

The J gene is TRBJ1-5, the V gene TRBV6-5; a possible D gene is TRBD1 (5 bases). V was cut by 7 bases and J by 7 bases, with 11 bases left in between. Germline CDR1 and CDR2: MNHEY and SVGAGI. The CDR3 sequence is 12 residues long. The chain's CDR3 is CASTAGAQPQHF. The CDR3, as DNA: TGTGCCAGCACCGCCGGGGCACAGCCCCAGCATTTT.

The CDR3: CASSFLSGTSTDTQYF. DNA for the CDR3: TGCGCCAGCAGCTTCCTTAGCGGTACTAGCACAGATACGCAGTATTTT. The chain couples TRBV5-1 to TRBJ2-3, with a tentative D call TRBD2 (6 bases). The CDR3 spans 16 residues. V was shortened by 2 bases and J by 0 bases, with 13 bases between the two germline ends. From germline, CDR1 is SGHRS and CDR2 YFSETQ. The variable domain in full, with the rest retrieved from reference TRBV5-1 and TRBJ2-3, is KAGVTQTPRYLIKTRGQQVTLSCSPISGHRSVSWYQQTPGQGLQFLFEYFSETQRNKGNFPGRFSGRQFSNSRSEMNVSTLELGDSALYLCASSFLSGTSTDTQYFGPGTRLTVL.

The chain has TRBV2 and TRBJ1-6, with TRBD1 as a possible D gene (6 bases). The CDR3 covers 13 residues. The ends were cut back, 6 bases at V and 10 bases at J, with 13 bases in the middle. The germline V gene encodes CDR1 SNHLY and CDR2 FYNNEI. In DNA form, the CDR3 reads TGTGCCAGCAGATTGGACAGTCCCTCACCCCTCCACTTT. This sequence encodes CASRLDSPSPLHF. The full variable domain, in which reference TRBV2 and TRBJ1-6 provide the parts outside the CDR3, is EPEVTQTPSHQVTQMGQEVILRCVPISNHLYFYWYRQILGQKVEFLVSFYNNEISEKSEIFDDQFSVERPDGSNFTLKIRSTKLEDSAMYFCASRLDSPSPLHFGNGTRLTVT.

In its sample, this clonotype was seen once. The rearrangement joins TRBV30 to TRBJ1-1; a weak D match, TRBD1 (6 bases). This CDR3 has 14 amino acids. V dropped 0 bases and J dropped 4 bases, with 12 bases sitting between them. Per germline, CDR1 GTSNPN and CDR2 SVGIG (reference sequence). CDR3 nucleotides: TGTGCCTGGAGTGTACGGGGGCTTAGCACTGAAGCTTTCTTT. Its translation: CAWSVRGLSTEAFF.

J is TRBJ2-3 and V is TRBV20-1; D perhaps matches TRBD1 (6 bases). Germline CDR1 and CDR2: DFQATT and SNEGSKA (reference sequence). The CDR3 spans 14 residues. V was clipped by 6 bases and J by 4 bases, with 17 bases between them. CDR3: CSAPAARGPDTQYF. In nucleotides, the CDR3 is TGCAGTGCCCCGGCGGCCAGGGGCCCAGATACGCAGTATTTT.

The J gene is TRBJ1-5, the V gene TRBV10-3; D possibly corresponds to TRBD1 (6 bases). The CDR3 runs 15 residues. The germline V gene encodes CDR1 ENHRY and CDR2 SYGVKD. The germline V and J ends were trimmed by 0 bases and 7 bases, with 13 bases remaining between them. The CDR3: CAISESAGRGQPQHF. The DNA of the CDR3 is TGTGCCATCAGTGAGTCGGCGGGGAGGGGGCAGCCCCAGCATTTT.

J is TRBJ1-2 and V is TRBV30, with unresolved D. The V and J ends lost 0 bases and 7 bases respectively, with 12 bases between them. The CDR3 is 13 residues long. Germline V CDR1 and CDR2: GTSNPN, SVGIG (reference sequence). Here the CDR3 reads CAWSVETKGGYTF. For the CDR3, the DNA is TGTGCCTGGAGTGTTGAGACGAAGGGTGGCTACACCTTC.

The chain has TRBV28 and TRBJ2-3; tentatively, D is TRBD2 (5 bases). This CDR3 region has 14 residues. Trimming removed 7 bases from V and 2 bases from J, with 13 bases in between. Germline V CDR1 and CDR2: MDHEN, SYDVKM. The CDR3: CASNPPGITDTQYF. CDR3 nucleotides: TGTGCCAGCAACCCACCGGGGATCACAGATACGCAGTATTTT.

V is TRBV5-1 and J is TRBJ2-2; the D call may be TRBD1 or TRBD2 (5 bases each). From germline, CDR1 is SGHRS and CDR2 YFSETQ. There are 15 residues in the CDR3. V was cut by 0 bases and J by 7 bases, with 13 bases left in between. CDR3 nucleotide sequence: TGCGCCAGCAGCTTGGAGGCAGGGAGTGGCGGGGAGCTGTTTTTT. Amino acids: CASSLEAGSGGELFF.

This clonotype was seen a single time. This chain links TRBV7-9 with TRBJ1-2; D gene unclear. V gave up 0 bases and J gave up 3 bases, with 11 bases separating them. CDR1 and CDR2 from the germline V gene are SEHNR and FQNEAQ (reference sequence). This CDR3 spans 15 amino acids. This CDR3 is CASSLAQAGYYGYTF. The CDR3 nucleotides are TGTGCCAGCAGCTTAGCGCAGGCAGGCTACTATGGCTACACCTTC.

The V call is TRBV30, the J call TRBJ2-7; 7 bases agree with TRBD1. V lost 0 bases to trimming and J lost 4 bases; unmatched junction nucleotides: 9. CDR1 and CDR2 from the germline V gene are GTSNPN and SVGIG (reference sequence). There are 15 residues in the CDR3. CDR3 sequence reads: CAWSVGTVVIYEQYF. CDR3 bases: TGTGCCTGGAGTGTAGGGACAGTCGTGATTTACGAGCAGTACTTC. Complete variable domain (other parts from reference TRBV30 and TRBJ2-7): SQTIHQWPATLVQPVGSPLSLECTVEGTSNPNLYWYRQAAGRGLQLLFYSVGIGQISSEVPQNLSASRPQDRQFILSSKKLLLSDSGFYLCAWSVGTVVIYEQYFGPGTRLTVT.

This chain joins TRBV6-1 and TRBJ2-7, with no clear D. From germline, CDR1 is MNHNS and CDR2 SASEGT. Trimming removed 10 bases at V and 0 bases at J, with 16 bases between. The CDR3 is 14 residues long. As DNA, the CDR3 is TGTGCCACGGTAGGCGGCCGGAACTCCTACGAGCAGTACTTC. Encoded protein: CATVGGRNSYEQYF.

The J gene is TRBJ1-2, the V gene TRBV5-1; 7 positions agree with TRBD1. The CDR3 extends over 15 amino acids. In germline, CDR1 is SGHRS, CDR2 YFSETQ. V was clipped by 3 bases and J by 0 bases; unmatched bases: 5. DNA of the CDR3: TGCGCCAGCAGCTACTACAGGGGTACTAACTATGGCTACACCTTC. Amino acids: CASSYYRGTNYGYTF.

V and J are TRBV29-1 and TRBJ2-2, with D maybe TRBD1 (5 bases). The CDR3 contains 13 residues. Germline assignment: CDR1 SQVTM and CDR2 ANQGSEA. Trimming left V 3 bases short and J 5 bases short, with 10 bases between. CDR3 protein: CSVDQGRTGELFF. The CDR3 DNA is TGCAGCGTTGATCAGGGCCGTACCGGGGAGCTGTTTTTT.

This CDR3 reads CASSLRGRANTEAFF. CDR3 in DNA: TGTGCCAGCAGTCTCAGGGGACGGGCGAACACTGAAGCTTTCTTT. V usage is TRBV7-9 and J usage is TRBJ1-1; a weak D match, TRBD1 (6 bases). V lost 6 bases, J lost 1 base, and 15 bases lay in between. CDR3 length equals 15 residues. Germline V lookup: CDR1 SEHNR, CDR2 FQNEAQ (reference sequence).

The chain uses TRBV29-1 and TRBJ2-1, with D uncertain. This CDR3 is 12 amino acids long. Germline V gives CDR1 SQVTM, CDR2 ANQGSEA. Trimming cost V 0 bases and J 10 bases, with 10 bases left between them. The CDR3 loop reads CSVEDPANEQFF. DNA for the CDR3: TGCAGCGTTGAAGATCCAGCGAACGAGCAGTTCTTC.

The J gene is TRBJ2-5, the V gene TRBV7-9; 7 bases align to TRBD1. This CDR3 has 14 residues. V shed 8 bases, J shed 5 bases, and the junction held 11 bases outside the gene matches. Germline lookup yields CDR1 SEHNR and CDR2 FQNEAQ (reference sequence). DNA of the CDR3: TGTGCCAGCGCCATCAGGGGGTCGATGGAGACCCAGTACTTC. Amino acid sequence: CASAIRGSMETQYF.

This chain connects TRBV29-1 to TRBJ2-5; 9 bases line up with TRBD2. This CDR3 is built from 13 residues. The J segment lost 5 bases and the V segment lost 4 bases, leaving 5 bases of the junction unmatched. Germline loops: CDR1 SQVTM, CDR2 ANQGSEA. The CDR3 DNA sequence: TGCAGCGTTGCGCGGGGGGGCCGGGAGACCCAGTACTTC. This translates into CSVARGGRETQYF.

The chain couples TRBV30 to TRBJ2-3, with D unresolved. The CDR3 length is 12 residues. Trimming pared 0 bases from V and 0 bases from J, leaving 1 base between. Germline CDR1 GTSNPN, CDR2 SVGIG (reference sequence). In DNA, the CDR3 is TGTGCCTGGAGTGTCAGCACAGATACGCAGTATTTT. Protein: CAWSVSTDTQYF. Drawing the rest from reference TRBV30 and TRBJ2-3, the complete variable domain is SQTIHQWPATLVQPVGSPLSLECTVEGTSNPNLYWYRQAAGRGLQLLFYSVGIGQISSEVPQNLSASRPQDRQFILSSKKLLLSDSGFYLCAWSVSTDTQYFGPGTRLTVL.

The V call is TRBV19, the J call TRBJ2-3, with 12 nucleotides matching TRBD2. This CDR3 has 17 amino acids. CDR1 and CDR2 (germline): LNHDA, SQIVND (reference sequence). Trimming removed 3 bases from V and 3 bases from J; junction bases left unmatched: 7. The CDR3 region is CASSMLAGGPETDTQYF. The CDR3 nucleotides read TGTGCCAGTAGTATGCTAGCGGGAGGGCCGGAGACAGATACGCAGTATTTT.

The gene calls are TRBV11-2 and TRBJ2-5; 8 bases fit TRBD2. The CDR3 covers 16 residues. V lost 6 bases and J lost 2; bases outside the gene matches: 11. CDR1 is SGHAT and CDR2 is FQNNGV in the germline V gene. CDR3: CASRSSGAKGQETQYF. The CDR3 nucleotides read TGTGCCAGCAGAAGTAGCGGGGCAAAGGGGCAAGAGACCCAGTACTTC. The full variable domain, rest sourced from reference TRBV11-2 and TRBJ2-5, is EAGVAQSPRYKIIEKRQSVAFWCNPISGHATLYWYQQILGQGPKLLIQFQNNGVVDDSQLPKDRFSAERLKGVDSTLKIQPAKLEDSAVYLCASRSSGAKGQETQYFGPGTRLLVL.

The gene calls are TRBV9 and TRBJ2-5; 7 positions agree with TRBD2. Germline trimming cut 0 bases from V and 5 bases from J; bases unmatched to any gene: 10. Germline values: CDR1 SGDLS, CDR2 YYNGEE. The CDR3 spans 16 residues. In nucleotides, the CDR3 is TGTGCCAGCAGCGTAGCCACCACGGGGGGTTATGAGACCCAGTACTTC. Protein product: CASSVATTGGYETQYF. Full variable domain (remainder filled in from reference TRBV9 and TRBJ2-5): DSGVTQTPKHLITATGQRVTLRCSPRSGDLSVYWYQQSLDQGLQFLIQYYNGEERAKGNILERFSAQQFPDLHSELNLSSLELGDSALYFCASSVATTGGYETQYFGPGTRLLVL.

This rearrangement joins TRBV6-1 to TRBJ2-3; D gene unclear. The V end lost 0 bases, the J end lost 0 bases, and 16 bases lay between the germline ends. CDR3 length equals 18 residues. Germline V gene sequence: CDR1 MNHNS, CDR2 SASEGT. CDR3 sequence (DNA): TGTGCCAGCAGTGAAGCTTGGCGGCTAGATGCTAGCACAGATACGCAGTATTTT. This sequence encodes CASSEAWRLDASTDTQYF.

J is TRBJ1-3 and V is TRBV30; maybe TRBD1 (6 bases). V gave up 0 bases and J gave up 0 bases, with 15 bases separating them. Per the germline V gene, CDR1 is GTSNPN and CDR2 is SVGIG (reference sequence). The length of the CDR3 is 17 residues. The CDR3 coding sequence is TGTGCCTGGAGTGTACTGGGGGGGCATCACTCTGGAAACACCATATATTTT. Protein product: CAWSVLGGHHSGNTIYF.

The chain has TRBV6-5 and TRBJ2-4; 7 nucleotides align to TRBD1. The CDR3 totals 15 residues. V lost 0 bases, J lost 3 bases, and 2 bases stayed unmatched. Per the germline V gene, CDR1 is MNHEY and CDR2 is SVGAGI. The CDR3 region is CASSYSYRGKNIQYF. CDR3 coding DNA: TGTGCCAGCAGTTACTCTTACAGGGGCAAAAACATTCAGTACTTC.

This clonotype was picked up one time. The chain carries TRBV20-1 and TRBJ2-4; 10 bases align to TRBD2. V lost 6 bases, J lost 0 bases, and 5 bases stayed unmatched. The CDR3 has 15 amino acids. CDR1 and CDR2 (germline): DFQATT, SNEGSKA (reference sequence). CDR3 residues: CSARRTSGAKNIQYF. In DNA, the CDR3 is TGCAGTGCAAGGAGGACTAGCGGAGCCAAAAACATTCAGTACTTC.